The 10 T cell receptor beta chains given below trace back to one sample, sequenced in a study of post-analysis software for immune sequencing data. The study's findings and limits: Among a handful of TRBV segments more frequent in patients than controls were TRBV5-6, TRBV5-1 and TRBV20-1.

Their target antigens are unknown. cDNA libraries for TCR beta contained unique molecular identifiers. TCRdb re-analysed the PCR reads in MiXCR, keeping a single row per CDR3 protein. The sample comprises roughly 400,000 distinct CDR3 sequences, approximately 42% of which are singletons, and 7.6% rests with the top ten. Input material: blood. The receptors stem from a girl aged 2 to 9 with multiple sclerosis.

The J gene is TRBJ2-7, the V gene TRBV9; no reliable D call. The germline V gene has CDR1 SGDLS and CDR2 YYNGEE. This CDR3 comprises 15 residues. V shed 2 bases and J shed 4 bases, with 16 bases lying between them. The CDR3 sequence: CASSVAPASRYEQYF. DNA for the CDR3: TGTGCCAGCAGCGTGGCCCCGGCCTCGAGATACGAGCAGTACTTC.

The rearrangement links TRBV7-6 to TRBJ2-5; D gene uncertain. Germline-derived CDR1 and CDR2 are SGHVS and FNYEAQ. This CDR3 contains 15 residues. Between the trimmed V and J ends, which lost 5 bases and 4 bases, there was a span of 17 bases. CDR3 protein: CASSETIRRAETQYF. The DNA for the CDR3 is TGTGCCAGCAGCGAGACCATACGTAGGGCAGAGACCCAGTACTTC.

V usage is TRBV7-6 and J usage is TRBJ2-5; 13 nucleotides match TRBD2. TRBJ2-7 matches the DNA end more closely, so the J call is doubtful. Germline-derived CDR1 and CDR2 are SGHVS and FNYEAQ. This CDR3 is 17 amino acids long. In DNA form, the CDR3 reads TGTGCCAGCAGCTTATGGCAGGGGGGACTAGCGGGATACGAGCAGTACTTC. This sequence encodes CASSLWQGGLAGYEQYF.

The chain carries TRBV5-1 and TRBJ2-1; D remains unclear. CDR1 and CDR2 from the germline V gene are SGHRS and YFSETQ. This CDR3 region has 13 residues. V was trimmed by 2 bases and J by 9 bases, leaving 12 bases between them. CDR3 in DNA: TGCGCCAGCAGCTTACACAGTGAGAGTGAGCAGTTCTTC. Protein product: CASSLHSESEQFF.

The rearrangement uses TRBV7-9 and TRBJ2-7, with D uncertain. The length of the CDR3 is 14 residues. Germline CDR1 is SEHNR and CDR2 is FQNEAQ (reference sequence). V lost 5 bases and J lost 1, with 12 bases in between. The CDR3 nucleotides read TGTGCCAGCAGCCCCCCGGTCTCTTCCTACGAGCAGTACTTC. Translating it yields CASSPPVSSYEQYF. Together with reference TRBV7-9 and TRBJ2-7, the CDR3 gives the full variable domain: DTGVSQNPRHKITKRGQNVTFRCDPISEHNRLYWYRQTLGQGPEFLTYFQNEAQLEKSRLLSDRFSAERPKGSFSTLEIQRTEQGDSAMYLCASSPPVSSYEQYFGPGTRLTVT.

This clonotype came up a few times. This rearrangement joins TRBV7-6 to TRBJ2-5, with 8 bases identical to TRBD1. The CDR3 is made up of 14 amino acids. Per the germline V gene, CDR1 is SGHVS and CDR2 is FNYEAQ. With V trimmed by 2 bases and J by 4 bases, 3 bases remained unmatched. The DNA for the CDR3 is TGTGCCAGCAGCTTACACAGGGGGGCAGAGACCCAGTACTTC. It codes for CASSLHRGAETQYF.

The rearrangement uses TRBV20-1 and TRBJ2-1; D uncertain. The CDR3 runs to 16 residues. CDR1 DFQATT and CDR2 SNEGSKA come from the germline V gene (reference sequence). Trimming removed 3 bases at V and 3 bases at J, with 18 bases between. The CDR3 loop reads CSASYAMGAVYNEQFF. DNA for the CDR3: TGCAGTGCTAGTTACGCAATGGGCGCTGTCTACAATGAGCAGTTCTTC.

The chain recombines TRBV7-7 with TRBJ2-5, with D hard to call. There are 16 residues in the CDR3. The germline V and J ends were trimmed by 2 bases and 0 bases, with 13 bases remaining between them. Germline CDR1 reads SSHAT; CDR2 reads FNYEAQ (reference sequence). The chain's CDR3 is CASSLFPSGYQETQYF. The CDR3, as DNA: TGTGCCAGCAGCTTATTTCCCTCCGGGTACCAAGAGACCCAGTACTTC.

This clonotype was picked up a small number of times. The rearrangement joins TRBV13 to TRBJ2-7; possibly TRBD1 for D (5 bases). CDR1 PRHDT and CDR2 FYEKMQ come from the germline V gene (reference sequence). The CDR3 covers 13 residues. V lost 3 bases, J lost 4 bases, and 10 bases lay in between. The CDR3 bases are TGTGCCAGCAGCTTGGGCAGACAGTACGAGCAGTACTTC. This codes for CASSLGRQYEQYF.

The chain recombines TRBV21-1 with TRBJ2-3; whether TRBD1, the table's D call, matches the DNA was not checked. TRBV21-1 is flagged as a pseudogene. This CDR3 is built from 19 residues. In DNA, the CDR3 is TGTGCCAGCAGCAACTCCTCTCTGCGGACAGGGGCCCTCGGAGATACGCAGTATTTT. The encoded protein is CASSNSSLRTGALGDTQYF.